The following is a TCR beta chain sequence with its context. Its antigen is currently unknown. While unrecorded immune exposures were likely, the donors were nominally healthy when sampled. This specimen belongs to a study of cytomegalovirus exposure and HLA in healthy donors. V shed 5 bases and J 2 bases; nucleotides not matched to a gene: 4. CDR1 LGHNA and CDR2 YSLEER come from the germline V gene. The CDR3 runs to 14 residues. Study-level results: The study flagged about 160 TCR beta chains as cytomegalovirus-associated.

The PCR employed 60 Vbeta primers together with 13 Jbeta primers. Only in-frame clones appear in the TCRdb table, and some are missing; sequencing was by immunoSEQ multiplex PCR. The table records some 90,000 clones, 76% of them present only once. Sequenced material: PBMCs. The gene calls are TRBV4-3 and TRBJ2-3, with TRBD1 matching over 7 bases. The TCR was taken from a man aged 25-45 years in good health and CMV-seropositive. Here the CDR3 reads CASSRGLVTDTQYF. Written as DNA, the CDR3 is TGCGCCAGCAGCAGGGGGCTAGTCACAGATACGCAGTATTTT.